This T cell receptor (beta chain) was retrieved from a study of blood T cells in healthy people across ages. This clonotype was counted only a few times. This CDR3 contains 15 residues. Trimming removed 0 bases at V and 4 bases at J, with 12 bases between. A second roughly 6 to 11 cycle PCR used barcoded and J-beta primers. TCRdb recomputed calls from the 5' RACE reads with MiXCR, one row per CDR3 protein. The sample comprises 2 million or so distinct CDR3 sequences, 49% of which are singletons, and 2.1% rests with the top ten. Material for sequencing was blood. The receptor's source is a middle-aged woman in good health. V is TRBV6-7 and J is TRBJ2-5, with D maybe TRBD1 (6 bases). TRBV6-7 has ORF status, its function being uncertain. The CDR3 DNA reads as TGTGCCAGCAGTTACTCGACAGGAAAGCTAGAGACCCAGTACTTC. Translated: CASSYSTGKLETQYF.